These T cell receptor beta chains were read from a single sample in a study of T cells in Graves' hyperthyroidism and ophthalmopathy. One entry per CDR3 protein, called by TCRdb with MiXCR from the multiplex PCR reads. This sample has some 140,000 distinct CDR3 sequences, with less than 25% found just once. The sample taken for sequencing was blood. Receptors were obtained from a woman in her 50s with Graves' hyperthyroidism that later progressed to Graves' ophthalmopathy. The CDR3 runs from the conserved cysteine through the conserved F or W. Fields, in order: clone size, D gene, V gene, J gene, CDR3 DNA, CDR3 protein. The D gene is left open where the match is weak. Only part of the rows carry a size: once, few, many, or a class if the clone is expanded.

few	TRBD1	TRBV5-1	TRBJ1-2	TGCGCCAGCAGCTTGGATGGACAGGGGTTATTTAACACCTTC	CASSLDGQGLFNTF
few	.	TRBV3-1	TRBJ2-5	TGTGCCAGCAGACAGATGACTCACCCTCAAGAGACCCAGTACTTC	CASRQMTHPQETQYF
.	.	TRBV3-1	TRBJ1-5	TGTGCCAGCAGCCAAATGAATAGCAATCAGCCCCAGCATTTT	CASSQMNSNQPQHF
few	.	TRBV20-1	TRBJ1-5	TGCAGTGCAACATCAGGGGCGGGCAATCAGCCCCAGCATTTT	CSATSGAGNQPQHF
many	TRBD1	TRBV7-9	TRBJ2-7	TGTGCCATCGGGCAGGGGGCAACCTACGAGCAGTACTTC	CAIGQGATYEQYF
.	.	TRBV12-3/TRBV12-4	TRBJ1-1	TGTGCCAGCAGTTTGCCTCATCCGAACACTGAAGCTTTCTTT	CASSLPHPNTEAFF
many	.	TRBV20-1	TRBJ2-7	TGCAGTGCGCCGCCGGGGCCCGAGCAGTACTTC	CSAPPGPEQYF
many	.	TRBV28	TRBJ2-4	TGTGCCAGCAGTTTACCCTGGGGCAAAAACATTCAGTACTTC	CASSLPWGKNIQYF
many	.	TRBV2	TRBJ2-3	TGTGCCAGCAGTGATCATAAAGGATCAGATACGCAGTATTTT	CASSDHKGSDTQYF
.	.	TRBV12-3/TRBV12-4	TRBJ2-1	TGTGCCAGCAGCTTACCCGGCGATGAGCAGTTCTTC	CASSLPGDEQFF
.	TRBD2	TRBV9	TRBJ2-3	TGTGCCAGCAGCGTAGAGCCGGGGGGGCCCACAGATACGCAGTATTTT	CASSVEPGGPTDTQYF
many	TRBD1	TRBV30	TRBJ1-2	TGTGCATTGACAGGGACTAGCTACGGCTACACCTTC	CALTGTSYGYTF
.	.	TRBV14	TRBJ2-2	TGTGCCAGCAGCAGAGGGGGTAGCACCGGGGAGCTGTTTTTT	CASSRGGSTGELFF
.	.	TRBV29-1	TRBJ2-7	TGCGGCGTCGGGATGGGTGGATCCTACGAGCAGTACTTC	CGVGMGGSYEQYF
.	TRBD1	TRBV28	TRBJ2-5	TGTGCCAGCAGTTTCCACAGGGGCCAAGAGACCCAGTACTTC	CASSFHRGQETQYF
.	TRBD1	TRBV7-9	TRBJ2-3	TGTGCCAGCAGCTTGGTTTCTGGGACAGTAAGAGATACGCAGTATTTT	CASSLVSGTVRDTQYF
many	.	TRBV3-1	TRBJ1-5	TGTGCCAGCAGCCAAGACCATAGCAATCAGCCCCAGCATTTT	CASSQDHSNQPQHF
many	.	TRBV10-1	TRBJ2-1	TGCGCCAGCAGTGCCCTCGGAAGCGGGAATGAGCAGTTCTTC	CASSALGSGNEQFF
many	TRBD1	TRBV29-1	TRBJ2-1	TGCAGCGTTAACGGGGCAGGGGGCCACAATGAGCAGTTCTTC	CSVNGAGGHNEQFF
.	.	TRBV13	TRBJ2-7	TGTGCCAGCACCGGCTCCTACGAGCAGTACTTC	CASTGSYEQYF
.	.	TRBV3-1	TRBJ2-7	TGTGCCAGCAGCCAATTTAGGGGTTCGCACGAGCAGTACTTC	CASSQFRGSHEQYF
.	TRBD1	TRBV6-1	TRBJ2-7	TGTGCCAGCAGTGGAAGGACAGGGGGCTCCTACGAGCAGTACTTC	CASSGRTGGSYEQYF
many	TRBD2	TRBV14	TRBJ2-7	TGTGCCAGCAGCCAAGGCCTAGCGGGAGCCCGCGAGCAGTACTTC	CASSQGLAGAREQYF
.	TRBD2	TRBV20-1	TRBJ2-4	TGCAGTGCTAGAGGACTAGCGGACAAGGACATTCAGTACTTC	CSARGLADKDIQYF
many	.	TRBV7-2	TRBJ2-1	TGTGCCAGCAGCTTAGCGTGGTGGGAGGTTCCCTACAATGAGCAGTTCTTC	CASSLAWWEVPYNEQFF
.	TRBD1	TRBV3-1	TRBJ1-1	TGTGCCAGCAGCCACCCCGACAGGGGGAACAATGAAGCTTTCTTT	CASSHPDRGNNEAFF
many	TRBD2	TRBV7-9	TRBJ2-1	TGTGCCAGCAGCTTAGCGGGGGGGAACCAGCAGTTCTTC	CASSLAGGNQQFF
many	TRBD2	TRBV7-8	TRBJ2-3	TGTGCCAGCAGCTTACACCCGGGACTAGCGGGAGTCGGTGATACGCAGTATTTT	CASSLHPGLAGVGDTQYF
many	.	TRBV4-1	TRBJ1-1	TGCGCCAGCAGCCAAGACAGGTGGATGAACACTGAAGCTTTCTTT	CASSQDRWMNTEAFF
.	.	TRBV7-9	TRBJ2-2	TGTGCCAGCAGCCGACTGGACACCGGGGAGCTGTTTTTT	CASSRLDTGELFF
few	TRBD2	TRBV11-2	TRBJ2-7	TGTGCCAGCAGCAAAAGGGCGCGGGAGGCCCTCGGGAGCGAGCAGTACTTC	CASSKRAREALGSEQYF
.	TRBD2	TRBV19	TRBJ2-1	TGTGTCAGTAGTATAGACCACCTAGCGGGAGTGGGCAATGAGCAGTTCTTC	CVSSIDHLAGVGNEQFF
.	.	TRBV2	TRBJ2-3	TGTGCCAGCCGTCTTCGGGATACGCAGTATTTT	CASRLRDTQYF
.	.	TRBV29-1	TRBJ1-5	TGCAGCGTTGGGGGGGGGATGGGTCAGCCCCAGCATTTT	CSVGGGMGQPQHF
few	.	TRBV5-1	TRBJ2-2	TGCGCCAGCAGGATGGCCGGGGAGCTGTTTTTT	CASRMAGELFF
few	TRBD1	TRBV7-9	TRBJ2-7	TGTGCCAGCAGCTTAGCCGGGACAGGTTCCTACGAGCAGTACTTC	CASSLAGTGSYEQYF
.	.	TRBV18	TRBJ2-1	TGTGCCAGCTCACAGCGCCGGGACCGTGAGCAGTTCTTC	CASSQRRDREQFF
many	.	TRBV7-3	TRBJ1-5	TGTGCCAGCAGCTCTCGGCAGCCACGAGACGTGAGTAATCAGCCCCAGCATTTT	CASSSRQPRDVSNQPQHF